Below are 32 T cell receptor beta chains sequenced from a single sample in a study of identifying expanded T cells in peripheral blood (dated by TCRdb to the late 2010s). The library was produced with the immunoSEQ multiplex PCR assay. Drawn from immuneACCESS, this table holds only the in-frame rearrangements with V and J called that TCRdb kept. Clones are partly lost; checked studies trace under half to an unresolved V gene and leave the rest unexplained. Recorded for this sample are about 91,000 clones; approximately 90% of them occurred a single time. The ten most abundant clones make up roughly 4% of the sample. The sequencing input was blood. The receptor set was obtained from a person aged 18 to 75 in good health.

This rearrangement joins TRBV6-5 to TRBJ2-7, with D perhaps matching TRBD1 (6 bases). Germline V CDR1 and CDR2: MNHEY, SVGAGI. The CDR3 consists of 15 residues. V gave up 5 bases and J gave up 5 bases, with 19 bases separating them. CDR3 residues: CASSPLGRQGNEQYF. In DNA form, the CDR3 reads TGTGCCAGCAGTCCACTGGGACGGCAGGGGAACGAGCAGTACTTC.

This chain links TRBV19 with TRBJ1-2, with D hard to call. Germline V gives CDR1 LNHDA, CDR2 SQIVND (reference sequence). The CDR3 runs to 15 residues. With 1 base removed from V and 6 bases from J, the gap between germline ends came to 15 bases. The DNA of the CDR3 is TGTGCCAGTAGTATAGTAGGAAACCGACTGGATGGCTACACCTTC. Its protein is CASSIVGNRLDGYTF.

CDR3 sequence reads: CASSTTRGGYEQYF. Written as DNA, the CDR3 is TGTGCCAGCAGCACAACCAGGGGGGGCTATGAGCAGTACTTC. The V gene is TRBV5-4, the J gene TRBJ2-7; D is tentatively TRBD1 or TRBD2 (7 bases each). The CDR3 runs to 14 residues. The V end was cut by 4 bases, the J end by 7 bases, with 18 bases between. CDR1 is SGHNT, CDR2 YYREEE, per germline (reference sequence). Based on the CDR3 plus reference TRBV5-4 and TRBJ2-7, the full variable domain is ETGVTQSPTHLIKTRGQQVTLRCSSQSGHNTVSWYQQALGQGPQFIFQYYREEENGRGNFPPRFSGLQFPNYSSELNVNALELDDSALYLCASSTTRGGYEQYFGPGTRLTVT.

This clone occurred once. The rearrangement uses TRBV18 and TRBJ1-3, with a weak D call TRBD1 (5 bases). This CDR3 region has 13 residues. V dropped 7 bases and J dropped 0 bases, with 7 bases sitting between them. Germline V gene data show CDR1 as KGHSH and CDR2 as LQKENI. CDR3 residues: CASYDSSGNTIYF. Written as DNA, the CDR3 is TGTGCCAGCTACGACAGCTCTGGAAACACCATATATTTT.

The rearrangement joins TRBV4-2 to TRBJ1-3, with D possibly TRBD1 on 6 matching bases. There are 14 residues in the CDR3. Germline CDR1 and CDR2: LGHNA and YNFKEQ. V gave up 5 bases and J gave up 4 bases, with 12 bases separating them. CDR3 nucleotide sequence: TGTGCCAGCAGCTTGAGGGGGACGGGAAACACCATATATTTT. This encodes CASSLRGTGNTIYF.

V is TRBV18 and J is TRBJ1-6, with 12 bases that match TRBD1. Losses at the gene ends were 5 bases for V and 9 bases for J; bases not matched to a gene: 5. CDR1 is KGHSH and CDR2 is LQKENI in the germline V gene. There are 15 residues in the CDR3. CDR3 in amino acids: CASSTGTGGSSPLHF. In nucleotides, the CDR3 is TGTGCCAGCTCAACAGGGACAGGGGGCTCTTCACCCCTCCACTTT.

This chain connects TRBV27 to TRBJ1-2, with no clear D. V was trimmed by 0 bases and J by 7 bases, leaving 21 bases between them. Germline assignment: CDR1 MNHEY and CDR2 SMNVEV (reference sequence). CDR3 length equals 17 residues. The CDR3 here is CASSLSAAGQPLVGYTF. The DNA for the CDR3 is TGTGCCAGCAGTTTATCAGCGGCGGGCCAGCCTTTAGTTGGCTACACCTTC.

The chain is built from TRBV28 and TRBJ1-2, with D possibly TRBD1 on 6 matching bases. The CDR3 consists of 15 residues. The V end was cut by 7 bases, the J end by 2 bases, with 17 bases between. Germline values: CDR1 MDHEN, CDR2 SYDVKM. DNA of the CDR3: TGTGCCAGCACCCAAATCGACAGGATGAACTATGGCTACACCTTC. Protein sequence: CASTQIDRMNYGYTF.

The rearrangement uses TRBV5-5 and TRBJ2-2; a possible D gene is TRBD1 (6 bases). V lost 2 bases to trimming and J lost 1 base, with 9 bases between them. The germline gives CDR1 SGHKS, CDR2 YYEKEE (reference sequence). The CDR3 covers 15 residues. The CDR3 DNA reads as TGTGCCAGCAGCTTTACAGGGTGGAACACCGGGGAGCTGTTTTTT. Translation: CASSFTGWNTGELFF.

The table lists this clone with a count of one. J is TRBJ1-5 and V is TRBV28; 7 nucleotides match TRBD1. The CDR3 contains 15 residues. The V gene's germline CDR1 is MDHEN and CDR2 SYDVKM. V dropped 3 bases and J dropped 7; count of bases not matched to a gene: 9. The CDR3 DNA is TGTGCCAGCAGTTTCGGACAGGTGGTCGGGCAGCCCCAGCATTTT. Its translation: CASSFGQVVGQPQHF.

The J gene is TRBJ1-3, the V gene TRBV9; D gene ambiguous. The CDR3 runs 14 residues. Germline lookup yields CDR1 SGDLS and CDR2 YYNGEE. The V and J ends lost 3 bases and 1 base respectively, with 8 bases between them. The CDR3: CASSDRTSGNTIYF. The CDR3 coding sequence is TGTGCCAGCAGCGACCGGACTTCTGGAAACACCATATATTTT.

This clone was recorded once. The chain has TRBV6-1 and TRBJ1-2; D call uncertain. CDR1 is MNHNS, CDR2 SASEGT, per germline. The CDR3 has 15 residues. V lost 2 bases to trimming and J lost 3 bases, with 13 bases between them. In DNA, the CDR3 is TGTGCCAGCAGTGAATGGAGGGCGTCCCACTATGGCTACACCTTC. This sequence encodes CASSEWRASHYGYTF.

V gene TRBV18 combines with J gene TRBJ2-5; D not certain. Per the germline V gene, CDR1 is KGHSH and CDR2 is LQKENI. This CDR3 comprises 11 residues. Trimming took off 8 bases at V and 2 bases at J, with 6 bases between the two ends. In DNA form, the CDR3 reads TGTGCCAGCGCCTATCAAGAGACCCAGTACTTC. Encoded protein: CASAYQETQYF. Full variable domain (outside the CDR3, taken from reference TRBV18 and TRBJ2-5): NAGVMQNPRHLVRRRGQEARLRCSPMKGHSHVYWYRQLPEEGLKFMVYLQKENIIDESGMPKERFSAEFPKEGPSILRIQQVVRGDSAAYFCASAYQETQYFGPGTRLLVL.

The rearrangement links TRBV28 to TRBJ1-1, with D uncertain. Trimming stripped 2 bases from V and 4 bases from J, with 17 bases between. The germline V gene has CDR1 MDHEN and CDR2 SYDVKM. The CDR3 extends over 16 amino acids. CDR3 sequence: CASSLRVGTAGTEAFF. Written as DNA, the CDR3 is TGTGCCAGCAGTTTAAGGGTTGGTACAGCGGGCACTGAAGCTTTCTTT.

The chain has TRBV29-1 and TRBJ1-2, with D possibly being TRBD1 (5 bases). Trimming took 2 bases from V and 8 from J, leaving 15 bases between them. The CDR3 is made up of 13 amino acids. In germline, CDR1 is SQVTM, CDR2 ANQGSEA. CDR3 in DNA: TGCAGCGTTGAAAGGCGGGGGACTGTCGGCTACACCTTC. Amino acid sequence: CSVERRGTVGYTF. Using reference TRBV29-1 and TRBJ1-2 for the parts outside the CDR3, the full variable domain is SAVISQKPSRDICQRGTSLTIQCQVDSQVTMMFWYRQQPGQSLTLIATANQGSEATYESGFVIDKFPISRPNLTFSTLTVSNMSPEDSSIYLCSVERRGTVGYTFGSGTRLTVV.

In its sample, this clone was seen a few times. The chain couples TRBV5-1 to TRBJ1-6; D uncertain. Germline CDR1 is SGHRS and CDR2 is YFSETQ. The CDR3 sequence is 15 residues long. Trimming left V 2 bases short and J 7 bases short, with 13 bases between. The chain's CDR3 is CASSFSVVGNSPLHF. The CDR3 nucleotides are TGCGCCAGCAGCTTTAGTGTGGTAGGGAATTCACCCCTCCACTTT.

The V gene is TRBV5-1, the J gene TRBJ1-6, with D possibly matching TRBD1 (5 bases). In germline, CDR1 is SGHRS, CDR2 YFSETQ. The CDR3 runs to 17 residues. Trimming took 7 bases from V and 0 from J, leaving 17 bases between them. This chain's CDR3 is CASRGSAHVSYNSPLHF. The CDR3 DNA reads TGCGCCAGCCGGGGGAGTGCCCACGTCTCCTATAATTCACCCCTCCACTTT.

This chain uses TRBV5-5 with TRBJ1-2; tentative D call: TRBD1 (5 bases). CDR1 SGHKS and CDR2 YYEKEE come from the germline V gene (reference sequence). The CDR3 is made up of 14 amino acids. V lost 2 bases and J lost 2, with 10 bases in between. CDR3 bases: TGTGCCAGCAGCTTACTGACAGAGAACTATGGCTACACCTTC. Amino acid sequence: CASSLLTENYGYTF.

This chain uses TRBV30 with TRBJ2-2, with D tentatively TRBD2 (6 bases). The germline V gene has CDR1 GTSNPN and CDR2 SVGIG (reference sequence). V dropped 0 bases and J dropped 7 bases, with 12 bases sitting between them. This CDR3 has 14 amino acids. CDR3 region: CAWSVGGAGGELFF. As DNA, the CDR3 is TGTGCCTGGAGTGTAGGAGGGGCGGGCGGGGAGCTGTTTTTT.

V gene TRBV14 combines with J gene TRBJ2-5, with D uncertain. V was trimmed by 1 base and J by 4 bases, leaving 7 bases between them. The germline gives CDR1 SGHDN, CDR2 FVKESK. The CDR3 contains 13 residues. The CDR3 DNA reads TGTGCCAGCAGCCAAGTGATAGGAGAGACCCAGTACTTC. Its translation is CASSQVIGETQYF.

V gene TRBV7-2 combines with J gene TRBJ1-4; D gene uncertain. The V gene lost 7 bases and the J gene lost 4 bases, with 13 bases spanning the gap. The CDR3 runs to 14 residues. CDR1 is SGHTA and CDR2 is FQGNSA in the germline V gene. The CDR3 loop is CASTRRQFNEKLFF. CDR3 bases: TGTGCCAGCACCAGAAGGCAGTTTAATGAAAAACTGTTTTTT.

The chain joins TRBV10-3 to TRBJ2-2; the match to TRBD2 covers 12 bases. V lost 4 bases and J lost 7; bases outside the gene matches: 7. Germline V lookup: CDR1 ENHRY, CDR2 SYGVKD. CDR3 length: 16 amino acids. CDR3 sequence: CAISARLAGEYGELFF. CDR3 nucleotide sequence: TGTGCCATCAGTGCCAGACTAGCGGGGGAATACGGGGAGCTGTTTTTT.

The chain is built from TRBV5-1 and TRBJ2-1; D possibly corresponds to TRBD1 (6 bases). This CDR3 is built from 14 residues. CDR1 and CDR2 from the germline V gene are SGHRS and YFSETQ. Trimming pared 5 bases from V and 5 bases from J, leaving 14 bases between. The CDR3 loop reads CASSPRQVDNEQFF. The DNA for the CDR3 is TGCGCCAGCAGTCCTCGACAGGTGGACAATGAGCAGTTCTTC.

The rearrangement uses TRBV14 and TRBJ2-7; D might be TRBD1 (6 bases). V lost 1 base and J lost 0, with 13 bases in between. The CDR3 is 16 amino acids. Germline CDR1 reads SGHDN; CDR2 reads FVKESK. CDR3: CASSQAGGPSSYEQYF. The CDR3 DNA reads as TGTGCCAGCAGCCAAGCTGGGGGCCCGAGCTCCTACGAGCAGTACTTC.

The chain couples TRBV4-2 to TRBJ1-1; 9 bases match TRBD1. This CDR3 comprises 17 residues. Germline CDR1 is LGHNA and CDR2 is YNFKEQ. V lost 3 bases, J lost 4 bases, and 12 bases stayed unmatched. The CDR3 DNA is TGTGCCAGCAGCCAGGGGGGACAGGGCTGGTTCAGCACTGAAGCTTTCTTT. This translates into CASSQGGQGWFSTEAFF.

The rearrangement joins TRBV5-6 to TRBJ2-5; TRBD1 agrees at 9 bases. The J call is doubtful: the DNA matches TRBJ2-7 better. The CDR3 runs 16 residues. Germline V lookup: CDR1 SGHDT, CDR2 YYEEEE. This CDR3 is CASSLETGGLSYEQYF. DNA of the CDR3: TGTGCCAGCAGCTTAGAAACAGGGGGCCTCTCCTACGAGCAGTACTTC.

This sequence joins TRBV5-6 and TRBJ2-7; no clear D. Germline V gene lookup returns CDR1 SGHDT and CDR2 YYEEEE. Between the trimmed V and J ends, which lost 3 bases and 3 bases, there was a span of 16 bases. The CDR3 totals 15 residues. CDR3 in DNA: TGTGCCAGCAGCTGGGCAGTCCGGCCGAACTACGAGCAGTACTTC. Its protein is CASSWAVRPNYEQYF.

Comment on this clone: Within the sample, other DNA sequences also encode this same CDR3. The chain recombines TRBV6-1 with TRBJ2-7; 11 bases map to TRBD1. J lost 3 bases, V lost 2 bases, and 3 bases had no gene match. CDR3 length equals 15 residues. Germline V gene sequence: CDR1 MNHNS, CDR2 SASEGT. The CDR3 DNA reads TGTGCCAGCAGTGAAACAGGGACAGGGGGCTACGAGCAGTACTTC. Amino acids: CASSETGTGGYEQYF.

The gene calls are TRBV25-1 and TRBJ1-5; 7 nucleotides match TRBD1. CDR3 size: 14 residues. V was pared by 6 bases and J by 3 bases, with 5 bases of the junction left unmatched. Germline CDR1 and CDR2: MGHDK and SYGVNS. The CDR3 DNA reads as TGTGCCAGCAGGTCAGGGGGAGTCAATCAGCCCCAGCATTTT. The encoded protein is CASRSGGVNQPQHF.

Only one count was recorded for this clone. V and J are TRBV5-1 and TRBJ2-3, with 8 bases matching TRBD1. The CDR3 runs to 14 residues. Germline trimming cut 4 bases from V and 0 bases from J; bases unmatched to any gene: 1. CDR1 and CDR2 (germline): SGHRS, YFSETQ. CDR3 in DNA: TGCGCCAGCAGCCGGGACAGGAGCACAGATACGCAGTATTTT. As protein: CASSRDRSTDTQYF.

This clone was seen only a few times. The V and J genes are TRBV19 and TRBJ1-1, with a tentative D call TRBD1 (5 bases). The CDR3 consists of 12 residues. Trimming shortened V by 7 bases and J by 4 bases, and 10 bases separated the two germline ends. Germline loops: CDR1 LNHDA, CDR2 SQIVND (reference sequence). This chain's CDR3 is CASIQGLTEAFF. In nucleotides, the CDR3 is TGTGCCAGTATCCAGGGCCTCACTGAAGCTTTCTTT.

The chain is built from TRBV28 and TRBJ2-1; possible D gene TRBD2, 5 bases. Germline V gene sequence: CDR1 MDHEN, CDR2 SYDVKM. This CDR3 region has 15 residues. Trimming took off 5 bases at V and 6 bases at J, with 17 bases between the two ends. CDR3 in DNA: TGTGCCAGCAGTCGAGGACTTCAAGGACCCAATGAGCAGTTCTTC. This codes for CASSRGLQGPNEQFF.